One and the same sample provided the 22 T cell receptor beta chains below, sequenced in a study of T-cell reconstitution after alpha-beta-depleted transplantation in children. Unique molecular identifiers were incorporated when the TCRbeta library was constructed. MiXCR, applied by TCRdb to the PCR reads, yields one record per CDR3 protein. The sample shows a few hundred thousand distinct CDR3 sequences, 10% to 15% of them seen only once. Sequenced material: PBMCs, mostly from graft donor cells, taken 360 days after TCRalphabeta/CD19-depleted stem cell transplant. Receptors originate from a male patient aged 10-17 years who had a stem cell transplant for acute myeloid leukemia, so the T cells may come from the graft donor.

The CDR3 loop reads CASSPELAGDTGPETQYF. CDR3 nucleotide sequence: TGTGCCAGCAGTCCCGAACTAGCGGGAGATACGGGGCCAGAGACCCAGTACTTC. The chain has TRBV27 and TRBJ2-5; 11 bases fit TRBD2. The CDR3 is 18 residues long. After removal of 5 bases from V and 4 bases from J, the junction contained 15 bases not matched to a gene. Germline assignment: CDR1 MNHEY and CDR2 SMNVEV (reference sequence).

This clonotype was seen repeatedly, ten times or more. The chain uses TRBV25-1 and TRBJ1-5; 7 bases are shared with TRBD1. Germline assignment: CDR1 MGHDK and CDR2 SYGVNS. This CDR3 is 16 amino acids long. The trim removed 9 bases at V and 2 bases at J, leaving 13 bases unmatched. Here the CDR3 DNA reads TGTGCCAGTCCGACGGTCGACAGGGAACGCAATCAGCCCCAGCATTTT. As protein: CASPTVDRERNQPQHF.

This clonotype has a handful of counts. The chain has TRBV6-2 or TRBV6-3 and TRBJ1-5; 11 bases are shared with TRBD1. Losses at the gene ends were 5 bases for V and 9 bases for J; bases not matched to a gene: 12. This CDR3 region has 16 residues. CDR1 is MNHEY and CDR2 is SVGEGT in the germline V gene. This chain's CDR3 is CASSPIEGTGGLPQHF. The CDR3 DNA reads TGTGCCAGCAGTCCGATTGAGGGGACAGGGGGTTTGCCCCAGCATTTT.

A few counts support this clonotype. This chain uses TRBV24-1 with TRBJ2-1; D perhaps matches TRBD1 (5 bases). V dropped 5 bases and J dropped 9 bases, with 25 bases sitting between them. Germline loops: CDR1 KGHDR, CDR2 SFDVKD. The CDR3 runs to 17 residues. The CDR3 sequence: CATSVEILGRVYCEQFF. The CDR3 bases are TGTGCCACCAGTGTTGAAATTTTAGGCAGGGTATACTGTGAGCAGTTCTTC.

In this sample, this clonotype turned up a few times. The chain recombines TRBV12-3 or TRBV12-4 with TRBJ2-7, with 14 bases that match TRBD2. Germline trimming cut 7 bases from V and 7 bases from J; bases unmatched to any gene: 15. The CDR3 contains 17 residues. The CDR3 DNA reads as TGTGCCAGCACCAGAGGACTAGCGGGAGGCCACTCGGGGGAGCAGTACTTC. Protein sequence: CASTRGLAGGHSGEQYF.

This clonotype showed up many times. In DNA, the CDR3 is TGTGCCAGCAGTCTACGCAGGGGGCTTAGAGAGACCCAGTACTTC. Protein sequence: CASSLRRGLRETQYF. V is TRBV12-3 or TRBV12-4 and J is TRBJ2-5; 8 nucleotides line up with TRBD1. The CDR3 has 15 amino acids. V gave up 5 bases and J gave up 4 bases; unmatched junction bases: 9.

The CDR3 here is CSARDLEQGLSYEQYF. Written as DNA, the CDR3 is TGCAGTGCTAGAGACCTAGAGCAGGGACTCTCTTACGAGCAGTACTTC. The chain is built from TRBV20-1 and TRBJ2-7; TRBD2 might be the D (6 bases). This CDR3 has 16 amino acids. The V gene lost 0 bases and the J gene lost 4 bases, with 19 bases spanning the gap. Germline V gene data show CDR1 as DFQATT and CDR2 as SNEGSKA (reference sequence).

This clonotype was observed many times. The chain combines TRBV5-1 with TRBJ2-1; 7 nucleotides align to TRBD2. J was trimmed by 9 bases and V by 0 bases; bases with no gene match: 9. Germline V gene data show CDR1 as SGHRS and CDR2 as YFSETQ. The CDR3 length is 15 residues. DNA of the CDR3: TGCGCCAGCAGCTTGGCAGCGGCGGGAGCAGGTGAGCAGTTCTTC. It specifies CASSLAAAGAGEQFF.

A few counts support this clonotype. This chain uses TRBV4-3 with TRBJ1-5; no firm D call. From germline, CDR1 is LGHNA and CDR2 YSLEER. The CDR3 length is 16 residues. Between the trimmed V and J ends, which lost 0 bases and 5 bases, there was a span of 14 bases. The CDR3 spells CASSQDVGSWDQPQHF. The CDR3, as DNA: TGCGCCAGCAGCCAAGATGTCGGGAGTTGGGATCAGCCCCAGCATTTT.

This clonotype was counted between two and nine times. The chain uses TRBV5-1 and TRBJ2-6; 8 bases are shared with TRBD1. Looked up from germline, CDR1 is SGHRS and CDR2 is YFSETQ. The CDR3 is 20 amino acids. Trimming cost V 0 bases and J 0 bases; bases outside gene matches: 11. Here the CDR3 DNA reads TGCGCCAGCAGCTTGGGGGCCCTAGGACAGGGAGCCTCTGGGGCCAACGTCCTGACTTTC. This sequence encodes CASSLGALGQGASGANVLTF.

This rearrangement joins TRBV14 to TRBJ2-1; 11 bases are a match to TRBD2. CDR1 is SGHDN, CDR2 FVKESK, per germline. The CDR3 loop spans 19 amino acids. V dropped 0 bases and J dropped 8; count of bases not matched to a gene: 15. CDR3 nucleotides: TGTGCCAGCAGCCAAGATCGACTAGCGGGAAAGGCCCCGGGCGATGAGCAGTTCTTC. Amino acids: CASSQDRLAGKAPGDEQFF.

The CDR3 DNA follows: TGTGCCACCCGGGACTCTACCTACGAGCAGTACTTC. This sequence encodes CATRDSTYEQYF. The chain combines TRBV2 with TRBJ2-7; possibly TRBD2 for D (6 bases). Germline values: CDR1 SNHLY, CDR2 FYNNEI. V lost 10 bases, J lost 2 bases, and 12 bases lay in between. The CDR3 is made up of 12 amino acids.

The chain employs TRBV7-3 and TRBJ2-1; D might be TRBD2 (5 bases). Germline CDR1 SGHTA, CDR2 FQGTGA. Trimming cost V 5 bases and J 9 bases, with 23 bases left between them. The CDR3 runs 16 residues. The CDR3 loop reads CASSPYVFMEVVEQFF. CDR3 sequence (DNA): TGTGCCAGCAGCCCGTACGTTTTCATGGAGGTCGTTGAGCAGTTCTTC.

This clonotype was picked up many times. J is TRBJ2-2 and V is TRBV4-3, with D perhaps matching TRBD1 (7 bases). Per germline, CDR1 LGHNA and CDR2 YSLEER. CDR3 length: 15 amino acids. Trimming pared 4 bases from V and 5 bases from J, leaving 14 bases between. The CDR3 loop is CASSPRDRRTGELFF. In DNA form, the CDR3 reads TGCGCCAGCAGCCCGCGGGACAGACGTACCGGGGAGCTGTTTTTT.

This clonotype occurred many times. V gene TRBV3-1 combines with J gene TRBJ2-7; D unclear. With 4 bases removed from V and 3 bases from J, the gap between germline ends came to 10 bases. This CDR3 has 13 amino acids. Germline CDR1 LGHDT, CDR2 YNNKEL (reference sequence). CDR3 in DNA: TGTGCCAGCAGCCTAGAGACCGGCTACGAGCAGTACTTC. This translates into CASSLETGYEQYF.

This clonotype was picked up many times. The gene calls are TRBV5-1 and TRBJ2-1; D possibly matches TRBD1 or TRBD2 (6 bases each). With 7 bases removed from V and 13 bases from J, the gap between germline ends came to 18 bases. This CDR3 spans 12 amino acids. Germline V gives CDR1 SGHRS, CDR2 YFSETQ. The CDR3 spells CASGLRDTGQFF. The CDR3 DNA follows: TGCGCCAGCGGACTACGGGACACCGGACAGTTCTTC.

The table lists this clonotype with a few counts. The chain couples TRBV12-5 to TRBJ2-2, with 8 bases lining up with TRBD2. Germline V gene data show CDR1 as LGHNT and CDR2 as FRNRAP. The CDR3 is 16 residues long. V trimming: 6 bases; J trimming: 5 bases; junction bases outside the gene matches: 11. DNA for the CDR3: TGTGCTAGTGGCCGATCAAGCGGGGGCTGGACCGGGGAGCTGTTTTTT. As protein: CASGRSSGGWTGELFF.

This clonotype was observed many times. This chain links TRBV29-1 with TRBJ2-7, with 13 positions matching TRBD2. The J segment lost 7 bases and the V segment lost 6 bases, leaving 15 bases of the junction unmatched. CDR1 is SQVTM and CDR2 is ANQGSEA in the germline V gene. This CDR3 has 16 amino acids. In nucleotides, the CDR3 is TGCAGCGTCTCTACCCCGGGACTAGCGGGAACTGGGGAGCAGTACTTC. The encoded protein is CSVSTPGLAGTGEQYF.

At least ten counts were recorded for this clonotype. The chain couples TRBV4-3 to TRBJ2-5; TRBD2 aligns across 8 bases. The germline V gene has CDR1 LGHNA and CDR2 YSLEER. The ends lost 3 bases at V and 0 bases at J; junction bases unmatched: 3. The CDR3 has 15 amino acids. CDR3 bases: TGCGCCAGCAGCCACCTAGCGGGTAACCAAGAGACCCAGTACTTC. Translating gives CASSHLAGNQETQYF.

The gene calls are TRBV12-3 or TRBV12-4 and TRBJ2-7; 7 nucleotides agree with TRBD1. This CDR3 has 14 amino acids. V shed 4 bases, J shed 3 bases, and the junction held 6 bases outside the gene matches. The CDR3 reads CASSSLTGLYEQYF. The CDR3 coding sequence is TGTGCCAGCAGTTCCTTGACAGGGCTCTACGAGCAGTACTTC.

The chain uses TRBV9 and TRBJ2-1, with 12 positions matching TRBD1. V dropped 0 bases and J dropped 13; count of bases not matched to a gene: 14. Germline V CDR1 and CDR2: SGDLS, YYNGEE. The CDR3 runs to 17 residues. The CDR3 reads CASSVEGTGGGPRSQFF. For the CDR3, the DNA is TGTGCCAGCAGCGTAGAGGGGACAGGGGGCGGTCCACGGAGTCAGTTCTTC.

Ten or more counts support this clonotype. The chain is built from TRBV12-3 or TRBV12-4 and TRBJ2-5; 7 bases map to TRBD1. The trim removed 2 bases at V and 5 bases at J, leaving 8 bases unmatched. The CDR3 contains 15 residues. CDR3 loop: CASSLKQGIWETQYF. Here the CDR3 DNA reads TGTGCCAGCAGTTTAAAACAGGGGATCTGGGAGACCCAGTACTTC.